This TCR beta chain was sequenced for a study of cytomegalovirus exposure and HLA in healthy donors. About the research overall: Of all 400 or so donors who were genotyped, roughly 81% belonged to the Caucasian-associated ancestry cluster.

A multiplex PCR was run with 60 Vbeta primers and 13 Jbeta primers. TCRdb keeps only in-frame clones here, not all; method: immunoSEQ multiplex PCR. The sample has 150,000 to 200,000 clones, approximately 90% seen once. This CDR3 comprises 15 residues. Germline V gene lookup returns CDR1 SGHAT and CDR2 FQNNGV. Trimming pared 5 bases from V and 6 bases from J, leaving 18 bases between. Sequences were obtained from PBMCs. The receptor was derived from a boy aged 2 to 10 in good health and CMV-seronegative. The chain has TRBV11-2 and TRBJ2-3; D may be TRBD1 (6 bases). The CDR3 sequence is CASSPGTRGTDTQYF. The CDR3 DNA follows: TGTGCCAGCAGCCCCGGGACAAGGGGAACGGATACGCAGTATTTT. Drawing the rest from reference TRBV11-2 and TRBJ2-3, the complete variable domain is EAGVAQSPRYKIIEKRQSVAFWCNPISGHATLYWYQQILGQGPKLLIQFQNNGVVDDSQLPKDRFSAERLKGVDSTLKIQPAKLEDSAVYLCASSPGTRGTDTQYFGPGTRLTVL.